This T cell receptor beta chain was recovered during a study of T cells in Graves' hyperthyroidism and ophthalmopathy. The CDR3 extends over 15 amino acids. The germline V gene has CDR1 LGHNA and CDR2 YNFKEQ. This clonotype was recorded a few times. Germline is not matched at one junction end, which may reflect a read error. Using RNA transcripts as the source, TCR beta CDR3 regions were amplified. HTBI primers were the set used in a first-round RT-PCR of the TCR CDR3. In TCRdb, the multiplex PCR reads were re-called with MiXCR into one record per CDR3 protein. The repertoire holds about 600,000 distinct CDR3 sequences, with approximately 15% as singletons.

The sequence came from a woman between 18 and 30 years old with Graves' ophthalmopathy. The rearrangement uses TRBV4-2 and TRBJ2-1; possibly TRBD2 for D (5 bases). Source material: blood. The CDR3 is CASRQSGSSYNEQFF. The CDR3 DNA is TGTGCCAGCCGCCAAAGCGGAAGCTCCTACAATGAGCAGTTCTTC.